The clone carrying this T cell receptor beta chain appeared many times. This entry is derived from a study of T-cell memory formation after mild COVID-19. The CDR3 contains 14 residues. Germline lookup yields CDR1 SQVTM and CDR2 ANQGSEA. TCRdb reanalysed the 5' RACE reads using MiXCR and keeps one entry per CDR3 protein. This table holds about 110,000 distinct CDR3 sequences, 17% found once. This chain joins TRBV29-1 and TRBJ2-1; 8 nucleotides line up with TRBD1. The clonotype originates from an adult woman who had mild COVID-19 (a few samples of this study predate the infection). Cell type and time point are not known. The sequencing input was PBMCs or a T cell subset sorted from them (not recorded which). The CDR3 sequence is CSFNPGQVYNEQFF. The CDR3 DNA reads TGCAGTTTTAACCCGGGACAGGTCTACAATGAGCAGTTCTTC.